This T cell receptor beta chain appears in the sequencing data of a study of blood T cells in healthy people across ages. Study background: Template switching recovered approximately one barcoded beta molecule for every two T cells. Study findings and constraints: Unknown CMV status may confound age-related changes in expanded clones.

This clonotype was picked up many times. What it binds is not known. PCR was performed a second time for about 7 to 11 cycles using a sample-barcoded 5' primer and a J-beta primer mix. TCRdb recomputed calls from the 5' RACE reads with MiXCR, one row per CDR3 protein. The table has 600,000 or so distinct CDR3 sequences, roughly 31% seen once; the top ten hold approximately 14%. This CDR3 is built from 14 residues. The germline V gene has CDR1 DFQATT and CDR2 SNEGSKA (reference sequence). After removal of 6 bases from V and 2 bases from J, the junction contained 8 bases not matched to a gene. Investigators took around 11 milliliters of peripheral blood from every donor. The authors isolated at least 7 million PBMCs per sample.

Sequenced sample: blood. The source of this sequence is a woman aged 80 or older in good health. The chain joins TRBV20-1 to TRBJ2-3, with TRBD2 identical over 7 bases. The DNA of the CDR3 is TGCAGTGCGTATACTAGCGCCATCACAGATACGCAGTATTTT. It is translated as CSAYTSAITDTQYF.